This T cell receptor beta chain was sequenced in a study of shared clonotypes between healthy human individuals. The assay was immunoSEQ multiplex PCR, and TCRdb's table has in-frame clones only and misses some. Here the sample spans approximately 2.5 million clones, more than 85% being singletons. Germline assignment: CDR1 SSHAT and CDR2 FNYEAQ (reference sequence). The CDR3 sequence is 15 residues long. V dropped 3 bases and J dropped 9; count of bases not matched to a gene: 9. The chain carries TRBV7-7 and TRBJ2-1, with 9 bases identical to TRBD1. The sequence was collected from a man aged 18-30 years in good health. Some clones in this sample may be carry-over from other donors' samples. Sequencing was performed on naive CD4+ T cells from PBMCs. Subset defined: CD45RA+ positively selected. The CDR3 loop is CASSFLQGAIGEQFF. CDR3 sequence (DNA): TGTGCCAGCAGCTTTTTACAGGGGGCTATCGGTGAGCAGTTCTTC.